This paragraph reports one TCR beta chain. This sample was taken from a study of blood T cell repertoires in COVID-19. Original handling: Estimation of nucleated cell counts was performed using reference gene primer amplification. TCRdb's copy holds only in-frame clones and misses some; the assay was immunoSEQ multiplex PCR. D and trimming were read from the DNA, whereas the V and J calls and clone size are those reported in that table. The table includes 200,000 to 300,000 clones, around 88% detected once. The CDR3 has 14 amino acids. Germline-derived CDR1 and CDR2 are SQVTM and ANQGSEA. V lost 2 bases and J 0 bases, leaving 10 bases between the germline ends. Participants were aged about 18 to 100 years from about two dozen US areas.

This chain uses TRBV29-1 with TRBJ1-1; TRBD1 is a possible D gene (5 bases). Sequenced input: PBMCs or T cells enriched from blood (not recorded which). This receptor was taken from a woman in her thirties or forties with acute COVID-19. The chain's CDR3 is CSVEQGIMNTEAFF. The DNA of the CDR3 is TGCAGCGTTGAACAGGGCATCATGAACACTGAAGCTTTCTTT.